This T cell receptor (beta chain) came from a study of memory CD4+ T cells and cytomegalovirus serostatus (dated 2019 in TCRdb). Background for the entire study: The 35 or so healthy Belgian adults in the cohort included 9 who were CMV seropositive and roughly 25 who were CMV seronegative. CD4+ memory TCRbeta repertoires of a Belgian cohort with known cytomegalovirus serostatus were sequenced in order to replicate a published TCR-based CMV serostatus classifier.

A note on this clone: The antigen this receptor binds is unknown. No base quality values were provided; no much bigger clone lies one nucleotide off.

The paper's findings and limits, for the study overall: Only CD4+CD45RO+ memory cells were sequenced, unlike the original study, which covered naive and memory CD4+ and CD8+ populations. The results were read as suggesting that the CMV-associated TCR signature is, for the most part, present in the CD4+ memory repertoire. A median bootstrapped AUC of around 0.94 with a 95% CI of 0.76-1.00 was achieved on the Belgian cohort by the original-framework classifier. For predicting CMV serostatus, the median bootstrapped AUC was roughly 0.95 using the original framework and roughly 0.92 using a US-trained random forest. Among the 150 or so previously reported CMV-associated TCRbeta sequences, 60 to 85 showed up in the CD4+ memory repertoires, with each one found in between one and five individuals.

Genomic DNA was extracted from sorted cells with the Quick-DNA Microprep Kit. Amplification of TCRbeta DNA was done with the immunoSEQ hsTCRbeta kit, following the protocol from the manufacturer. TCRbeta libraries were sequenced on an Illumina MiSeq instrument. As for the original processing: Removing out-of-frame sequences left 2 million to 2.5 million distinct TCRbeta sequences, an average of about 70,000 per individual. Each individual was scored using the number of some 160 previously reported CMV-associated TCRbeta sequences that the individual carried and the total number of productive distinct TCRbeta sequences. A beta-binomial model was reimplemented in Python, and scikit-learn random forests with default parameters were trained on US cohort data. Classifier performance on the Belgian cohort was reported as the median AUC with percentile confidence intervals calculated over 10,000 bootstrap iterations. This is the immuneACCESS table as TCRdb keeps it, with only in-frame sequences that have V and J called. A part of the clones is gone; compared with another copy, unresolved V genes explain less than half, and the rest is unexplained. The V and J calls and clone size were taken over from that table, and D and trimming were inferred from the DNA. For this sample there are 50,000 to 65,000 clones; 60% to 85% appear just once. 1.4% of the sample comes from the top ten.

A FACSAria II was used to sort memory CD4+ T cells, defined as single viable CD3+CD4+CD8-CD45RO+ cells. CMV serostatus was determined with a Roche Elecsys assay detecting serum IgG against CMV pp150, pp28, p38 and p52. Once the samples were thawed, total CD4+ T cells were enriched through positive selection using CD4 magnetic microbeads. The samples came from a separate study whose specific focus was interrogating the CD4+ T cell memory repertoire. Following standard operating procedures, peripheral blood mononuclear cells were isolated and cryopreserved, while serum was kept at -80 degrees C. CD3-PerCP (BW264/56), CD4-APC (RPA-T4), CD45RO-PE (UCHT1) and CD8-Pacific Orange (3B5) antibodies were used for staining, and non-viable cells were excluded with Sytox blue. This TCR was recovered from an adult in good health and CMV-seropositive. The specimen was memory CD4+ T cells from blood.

The CDR3 here reads CASSTRGERAFF. The nucleotide sequence is TGTGCCAGTAGTACGAGGGGCGAGAGGGCTTTCTTT. The sequence joins TRBV19 to TRBJ1-1; the D gene is perhaps TRBD1, from 5 matching bases. In the germline V gene (reference sequence), CDR1 corresponds to LNHDA and CDR2 to SQIVND. The CDR3 covers 12 residues, taking in both the cysteine and the phenylalanine. Just the 36-base CDR3 DNA is kept, in frame starting at base 1. V sheds 4 bases and J sheds 11 bases, leaving 14 bases between their ends.